This record looks at one TCR beta chain sequence and its context. The target antigen is unknown. The method was immunoSEQ multiplex PCR; TCRdb's version includes in-frame clones alone and lacks a portion of them. The sample has about 2.3 million clones; 92% are singletons. This entry belongs to a study of shared clonotypes between healthy human individuals. Notes on the study in general: Rarefaction curves obtained for sorted subsets showed sequencing incomplete despite large depth.

This receptor was obtained from a man aged 18 to 29 in good health. Some clones in this sample may be carry-over from other donors' samples. Input material: naive CD4+ T cells from PBMCs. The subset: CD45RA+ positively selected.

The CDR3 DNA is TGTGCCAGCAGCTCAACAATAGCGGGAAGATCCTACGAGCAGTACTTC. Protein: CASSSTIAGRSYEQYF. The J gene is TRBJ2-7, the V gene TRBV7-2, with 8 bases matching TRBD2. CDR3 length: 16 amino acids. V lost 4 bases, J lost 1 base, and 9 bases stayed unmatched. The germline CDR1 and CDR2 sequences are SGHTA and FQGNSA.